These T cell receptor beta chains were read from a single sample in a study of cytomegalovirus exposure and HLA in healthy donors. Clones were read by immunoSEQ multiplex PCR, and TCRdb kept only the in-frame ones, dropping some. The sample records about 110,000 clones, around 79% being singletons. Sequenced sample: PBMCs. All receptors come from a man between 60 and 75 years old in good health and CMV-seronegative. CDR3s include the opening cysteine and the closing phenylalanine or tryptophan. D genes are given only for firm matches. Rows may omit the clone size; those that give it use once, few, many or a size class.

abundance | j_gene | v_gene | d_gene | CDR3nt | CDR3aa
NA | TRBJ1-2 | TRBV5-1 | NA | TGCGCCAGCAGCTTGGAGGGCAGGGTGAAAGGCTACACCTTC | CASSLEGRVKGYTF
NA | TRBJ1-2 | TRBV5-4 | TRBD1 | TGTGCCAGCAGCTTGCCCTCCTCAGGGGGCTGGAACTATGGCTACACCTTC | CASSLPSSGGWNYGYTF
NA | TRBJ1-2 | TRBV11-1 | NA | TGTGCCAGCAGCTTAGCCGGGTATAGGTCCGTCGATGGCTACACCTTC | CASSLAGYRSVDGYTF
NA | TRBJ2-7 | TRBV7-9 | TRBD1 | TGTGCCAGCAGCCACCCCACAGGGGGCAAAACCTACGAGCAGTACTTC | CASSHPTGGKTYEQYF
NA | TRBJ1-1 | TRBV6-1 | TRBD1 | TGTGCCAGTCTGCCGGGACAGGGGATCACTGAAGCTTTCTTT | CASLPGQGITEAFF
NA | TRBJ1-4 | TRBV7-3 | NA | TGTGCCAGCAGCTTAATGTCTCTTCTTAATGAAAAACTGTTTTTT | CASSLMSLLNEKLFF
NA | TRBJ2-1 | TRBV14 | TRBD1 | TGTGCCAGCAGCGCAGACAGGGGGCCCTACAATGAGCAGTTCTTC | CASSADRGPYNEQFF
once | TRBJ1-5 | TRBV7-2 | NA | TGTGCCAGCAGCCCTGGGCTTCAGCCCCAGCATTTT | CASSPGLQPQHF
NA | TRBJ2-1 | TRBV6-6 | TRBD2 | TGTGCCATCGGGACTACCGCTAACAATGAGCAGTTCTTC | CAIGTTANNEQFF
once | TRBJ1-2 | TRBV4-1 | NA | TGCGCCAGCAGCCAACCGGGACGGAGGGATAACTATGGCTACACCTTC | CASSQPGRRDNYGYTF
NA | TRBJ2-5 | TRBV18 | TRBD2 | TGTGCCAGCTCACCACTAGCGGGGGTTCGGGAGACCCAGTACTTC | CASSPLAGVRETQYF
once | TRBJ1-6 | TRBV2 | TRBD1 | TGTGCCAGCAGCGCCAGCCCGGGGACAGGGGGCTTTAATTCACCCCTCCACTTT | CASSASPGTGGFNSPLHF
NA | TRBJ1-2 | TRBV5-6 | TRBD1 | TGTGCCAGCAGCACGGGACAGCCTTTTGGCTACACCTTC | CASSTGQPFGYTF
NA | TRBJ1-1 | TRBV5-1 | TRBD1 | TGCGCCAGCAGCCGCGGACAGGGGGTGAACACTGAAGCTTTCTTT | CASSRGQGVNTEAFF
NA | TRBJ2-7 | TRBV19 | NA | TGTGCCAGTAGTTCCTGGACGGGGAGCTCCTACGAGCAGTACTTC | CASSSWTGSSYEQYF
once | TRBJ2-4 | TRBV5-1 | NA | TGCGCCAGCAGCCTTCCGGGGGAAAACATTCAGTACTTC | CASSLPGENIQYF
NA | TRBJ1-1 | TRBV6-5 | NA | TGTGCCAGCGCACGAGGGGGTAGGACTGAAGCTTTCTTT | CASARGGRTEAFF
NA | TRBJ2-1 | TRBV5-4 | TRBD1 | TGTGCCAGCAGCTTGTCGACGGGACAGGGGGTTGGCGAGCAGTTCTTC | CASSLSTGQGVGEQFF
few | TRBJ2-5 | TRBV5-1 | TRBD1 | TGCGCCAGCAGCTTGGATGGGACAGGGGCATGGGAGACCCAGTACTTC | CASSLDGTGAWETQYF
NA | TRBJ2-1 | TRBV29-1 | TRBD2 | TGCAGTGGGACTAGCGGGCCCAATGAGCAGTTCTTC | CSGTSGPNEQFF
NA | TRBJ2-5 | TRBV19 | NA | TGTGCCAGTAGTATGACTCTCCACCCCGAAGAGACCCAGTACTTC | CASSMTLHPEETQYF
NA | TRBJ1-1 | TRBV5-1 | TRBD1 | TGCGCCAGCAGCCCCGGGACAGGGGGCGTTTTAAACACTGAAGCTTTCTTT | CASSPGTGGVLNTEAFF
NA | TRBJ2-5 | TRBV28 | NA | TGTGCCAGCAGTCCTACGGCGGCGCAAGAGACCCAGTACTTC | CASSPTAAQETQYF
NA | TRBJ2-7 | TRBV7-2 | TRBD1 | TGTGCCAGCAGCTTAGCAGGACAGGACTCCTACGAGCAGTACTTC | CASSLAGQDSYEQYF
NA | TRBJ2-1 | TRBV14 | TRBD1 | TGTGCCAGCAGCCAACGAACAGGGGTTGGGTACAATGAGCAGTTCTTC | CASSQRTGVGYNEQFF
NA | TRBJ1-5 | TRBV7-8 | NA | TGTGCCAGCAGCTTAGAACCCCCAACAGGTAGCAATCAGCCCCAGCATTTT | CASSLEPPTGSNQPQHF
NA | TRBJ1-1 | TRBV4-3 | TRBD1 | TGCGCCAGCAGTAAAGACAGGGGGCTATCCGAAGCTTTCTTT | CASSKDRGLSEAFF
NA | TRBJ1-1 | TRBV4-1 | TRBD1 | TGCGCCAGCAGCCAAGGGGACAGGAACACTGAAGCTTTCTTT | CASSQGDRNTEAFF
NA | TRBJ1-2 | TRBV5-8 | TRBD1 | TGTGCCAGCAGCTTAACAGGACAGGGGCGAGCCTATGGCTACACCTTC | CASSLTGQGRAYGYTF
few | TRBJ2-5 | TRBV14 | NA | TGTGCCAGCAGCCAAGGGGCGCGTTCGGAGACCCAGTACTTC | CASSQGARSETQYF
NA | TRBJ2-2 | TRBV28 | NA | TGTGCCAGCAGTTTTGGCTTGTGGTGGGAGCTGTTTTTT | CASSFGLWWELFF
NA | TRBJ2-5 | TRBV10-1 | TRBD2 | TGCGCCAGCAGTGTCTACCCTAGCGGGGGCTATGCGGAGACCCAGTACTTC | CASSVYPSGGYAETQYF
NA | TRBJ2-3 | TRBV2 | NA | TGTGCCAGCAGTGATTATGGCGACGCGGCAACAGATACGCAGTATTTT | CASSDYGDAATDTQYF
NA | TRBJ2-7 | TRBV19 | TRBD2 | TGTGCCAGTAGTCCTCGGGGGGGTATAGGCTACGAGCAGTACTTC | CASSPRGGIGYEQYF
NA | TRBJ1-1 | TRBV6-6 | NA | TGTGCCAGCAGTAAGGAGGGGTTAGAAGCTTTCTTT | CASSKEGLEAFF
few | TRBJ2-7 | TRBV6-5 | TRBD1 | TGTGCCAGCAGTTCGACAGGGGGCCTAACCTACGAGCAGTACTTC | CASSSTGGLTYEQYF
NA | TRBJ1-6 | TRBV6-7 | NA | TGTGCCAGCCGCGCCCGGTGGTTGAGCTCCTATAATTCACCCCTCCACTTT | CASRARWLSSYNSPLHF
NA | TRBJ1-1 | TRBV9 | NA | TGTGCCAGCAGCGGAGAAGTGTTTACTGAAGCTTTCTTT | CASSGEVFTEAFF
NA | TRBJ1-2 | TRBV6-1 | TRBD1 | TGTGCCAGCAGTGAAATGGACAGGGGTCAAGGCTACACCTTC | CASSEMDRGQGYTF
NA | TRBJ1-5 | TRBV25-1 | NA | TGTGCCAGCAGAGGGGATAGCAATCAGCCCCAGCATTTT | CASRGDSNQPQHF
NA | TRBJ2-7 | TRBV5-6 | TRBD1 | TGTGCCAGCAGCCAAGGGGGCCGATACGAGCAGTACTTC | CASSQGGRYEQYF
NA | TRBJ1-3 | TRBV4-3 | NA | TGCGCCAGCAGCCAAGAATGGAGATTCGCTTCTGGAAACACCATATATTTT | CASSQEWRFASGNTIYF
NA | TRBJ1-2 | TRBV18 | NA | TGTGCCAGCTCACGTACAGTCCCCTATGGCTACACCTTC | CASSRTVPYGYTF
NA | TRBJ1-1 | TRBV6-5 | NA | TGTGCCAGCAGTCCTGGACAGACTGAAGCTTTCTTT | CASSPGQTEAFF
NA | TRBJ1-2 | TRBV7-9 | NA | TGTGCCAGCAGCTTATCCGCGGGCGTCGGTTATGGCTACACCTTC | CASSLSAGVGYGYTF
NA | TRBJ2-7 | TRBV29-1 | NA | TGCAGCGTTGACGCAGGGCTGGACGAGCAGTACTTC | CSVDAGLDEQYF
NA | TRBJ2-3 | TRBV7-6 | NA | TGTGCCAGCAGCAAACAAACTAGTATCTTTACAGATACGCAGTATTTT | CASSKQTSIFTDTQYF
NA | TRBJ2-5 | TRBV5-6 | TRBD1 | TGTGCCAGCAGCTCCCGGGACAGGGGCTACCAAGAGACCCAGTACTTC | CASSSRDRGYQETQYF
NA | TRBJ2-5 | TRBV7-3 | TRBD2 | TGTGCCAGCAGCTTAATAGCGGGGGCCCAAGAGACCCAGTACTTC | CASSLIAGAQETQYF
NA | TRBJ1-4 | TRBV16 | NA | TGTGCCAGCAACATCCGATACGGCAGGGGAGCTTCAACTAATGAAAAACTGTTTTTT | CASNIRYGRGASTNEKLFF
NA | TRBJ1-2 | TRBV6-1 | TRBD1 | TGTGCCAGCAGTGAGAGACAGGGACGCTATGGCTACACCTTC | CASSERQGRYGYTF
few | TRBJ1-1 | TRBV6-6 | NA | TGTGCCAGCGGCCGGCACGAGGGCGGGAATGAAGCTTTCTTT | CASGRHEGGNEAFF
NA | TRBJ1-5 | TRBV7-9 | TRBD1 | TGTGCCAGCAGCCTTACCCTGACAGGGGTGGGTCAGCCCCAGCATTTT | CASSLTLTGVGQPQHF
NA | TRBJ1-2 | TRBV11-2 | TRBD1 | TGTGCCAGCAGCGTACCGGGACAGACCTTCTATGGCTACACCTTC | CASSVPGQTFYGYTF
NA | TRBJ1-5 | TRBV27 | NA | TGTGCCAGCAGTCCTGCGGGGAAGGGGCAGCCCCAGCATTTT | CASSPAGKGQPQHF
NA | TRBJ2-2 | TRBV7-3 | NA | TGTGCCAGCAGCTTAGAACCCACGGGGAACACCGGGGAGCTGTTTTTT | CASSLEPTGNTGELFF
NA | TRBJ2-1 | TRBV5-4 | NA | TGTGCCAGCAGAGCCGATGGGGGGAGACAGTTCTTC | CASRADGGRQFF
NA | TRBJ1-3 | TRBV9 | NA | TGTGCCAGCAGCGTAGGGTCAGGGACTGGAAACACCATATATTTT | CASSVGSGTGNTIYF
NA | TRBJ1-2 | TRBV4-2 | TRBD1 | TGTGCCAGCAGCCAACTCGGACAGGGAATGTTCTATGGCTACACCTTC | CASSQLGQGMFYGYTF